These 23 T cell receptor beta chains came from one sample sequenced in a study of T cells in narcolepsy. Clones were sequenced by immunoSEQ multiplex PCR, and TCRdb holds only the in-frame ones, with some missing. This sample yields tens of thousands of clones, of which over 80% are seen a single time; approximately 1.7% belongs to the top ten. The material sequenced was memory (CD45RA-) CD4+ T cells from blood. These receptors all stem from a human donor in good health.

The rearrangement joins TRBV4-1 to TRBJ2-1; D unclear. CDR1 is MGHRA, CDR2 YSYEKL, per germline. This CDR3 spans 17 amino acids. The germline V and J ends were trimmed by 0 bases and 0 bases, with 12 bases remaining between them. CDR3 loop: CASSQDPKGHSYNEQFF. For the CDR3, the DNA is TGCGCCAGCAGCCAAGATCCTAAGGGCCACTCCTACAATGAGCAGTTCTTC.

The CDR3, as DNA: TGTGCCAGCACCCCACGGTCGGGGTTGTCGGAGACCCAGTACTTC. It specifies CASTPRSGLSETQYF. V gene TRBV25-1 combines with J gene TRBJ2-5, with D possibly being TRBD2 (5 bases). The CDR3 spans 15 residues. The V and J ends lost 7 bases and 5 bases respectively, with 20 bases between them. The germline V gene encodes CDR1 MGHDK and CDR2 SYGVNS.

The chain uses TRBV5-4 and TRBJ2-5, with 7 bases that match TRBD1. TRBJ2-7 explains the end of the DNA better; the J call may be wrong. The length of the CDR3 is 15 residues. Germline CDR1 SGHNT, CDR2 YYREEE (reference sequence). In DNA form, the CDR3 reads TGTGCCAGCAGCCGGACAGGTCAGCGCTCCTACGAGCAGTACTTC. Translating it yields CASSRTGQRSYEQYF.

The V call is TRBV9, the J call TRBJ2-1; D call uncertain. Germline V gene sequence: CDR1 SGDLS, CDR2 YYNGEE. This CDR3 is built from 12 residues. Trimming stripped 4 bases from V and 3 bases from J, with 5 bases between. The CDR3 DNA reads as TGTGCCAGCAGCCGGAGCTACAATGAGCAGTTCTTC. Translated, it gives CASSRSYNEQFF.

This clone was counted once. The V and J genes are TRBV30 and TRBJ1-2; a possible D gene is TRBD1 (5 bases). The CDR3 contains 13 residues. The ends were cut back, 8 bases at V and 13 bases at J, with 26 bases in the middle. CDR1 GTSNPN and CDR2 SVGIG come from the germline V gene (reference sequence). CDR3 amino acids: CAGLPQGRESFTF. In DNA, the CDR3 is TGTGCCGGACTTCCTCAGGGACGAGAGTCATTCACCTTC.

The chain employs TRBV5-7 and TRBJ1-2; TRBD1 matches at 7 bases. TRBV5-7 falls under the ORF class, with uncertain function. V lost 3 bases and J lost 7; bases outside the gene matches: 9. The CDR3 runs to 14 residues. For the CDR3, the DNA is TGTGCCAGCAGCTCCCCGACAGGGAAGGGTGGCTACACCTTC. Translated, it gives CASSSPTGKGGYTF.

The V gene is TRBV5-5, the J gene TRBJ1-6; D gene unclear. The germline V and J ends were trimmed by 0 bases and 5 bases, with 18 bases remaining between them. The CDR3 is 18 amino acids. Per germline, CDR1 SGHKS and CDR2 YYEKEE (reference sequence). The CDR3 DNA is TGTGCCAGCAGCTTGGGGCGAGCGGGCAGAGAACATAATTCACCCCTCCACTTT. As protein: CASSLGRAGREHNSPLHF.

V is TRBV29-1 and J is TRBJ2-5; D ambiguous. Trimming pared 4 bases from V and 2 bases from J, leaving 5 bases between. The length of the CDR3 is 11 residues. Germline CDR1 is SQVTM and CDR2 is ANQGSEA. The CDR3 is CSVADQETQYF. CDR3 nucleotides: TGCAGCGTTGCAGATCAAGAGACCCAGTACTTC.

This clone occurred a few times. The chain is built from TRBV4-2 and TRBJ1-1, with a weak D call TRBD1 (6 bases). The V end was cut by 10 bases, the J end by 7 bases, with 22 bases between. This CDR3 is built from 14 residues. Germline V gene sequence: CDR1 LGHNA, CDR2 YNFKEQ. The CDR3 bases are TGTGCCACGCTTAAACTTGGGACAACGGGTGAAGCTTTCTTT. It is translated as CATLKLGTTGEAFF.

The J gene is TRBJ1-1, the V gene TRBV7-9; no firm D call. V shed 2 bases and J shed 1 base, with 8 bases lying between them. The CDR3 runs to 14 residues. CDR1 and CDR2 from the germline V gene are SEHNR and FQNEAQ (reference sequence). The CDR3 is CASSLIPENTEAFF. CDR3 sequence (DNA): TGTGCCAGCAGCTTAATTCCGGAGAACACTGAAGCTTTCTTT. Complete variable domain (other parts from reference TRBV7-9 and TRBJ1-1): DTGVSQNPRHKITKRGQNVTFRCDPISEHNRLYWYRQTLGQGPEFLTYFQNEAQLEKSRLLSDRFSAERPKGSFSTLEIQRTEQGDSAMYLCASSLIPENTEAFFGQGTRLTVV.

The rearrangement links TRBV5-1 to TRBJ2-2, with D hard to call. CDR1 and CDR2 (germline): SGHRS, YFSETQ. The CDR3 runs to 15 residues. The germline V and J ends were trimmed by 1 base and 4 bases, with 11 bases remaining between them. CDR3 amino acids: CASSLTDPGTGELFF. CDR3 DNA sequence: TGCGCCAGCAGCTTGACGGATCCCGGCACCGGGGAGCTGTTTTTT.

The V gene is TRBV29-1, the J gene TRBJ1-1; TRBD1 matches 7 bases. Trimming cost V 7 bases and J 3 bases; bases outside gene matches: 14. Looked up from germline, CDR1 is SQVTM and CDR2 is ANQGSEA. This CDR3 has 15 amino acids. CDR3 sequence: CSGGSQGVVDTEAFF. CDR3 coding DNA: TGCAGCGGCGGAAGCCAGGGGGTTGTTGACACTGAAGCTTTCTTT.

The V gene is TRBV18, the J gene TRBJ1-1, with D uncertain. V was shortened by 2 bases and J by 2 bases, with 6 bases between the two germline ends. From germline, CDR1 is KGHSH and CDR2 LQKENI. This CDR3 is built from 13 residues. The CDR3 reads CASSPGLNTEAFF. CDR3 coding DNA: TGTGCCAGCTCACCAGGCCTAAACACTGAAGCTTTCTTT.

This clone was detected only a few times. Written as DNA, the CDR3 is TGCGCCAGCAGCCCTATCGGTGGCGGGGGGGCCTCCAATGAGCAGTTCTTC. Amino acids: CASSPIGGGGASNEQFF. The J gene is TRBJ2-1, the V gene TRBV4-3, with TRBD2 matching 9 bases. Germline V gene sequence: CDR1 LGHNA, CDR2 YSLEER. The CDR3 sequence is 17 residues long. V shed 4 bases, J shed 6 bases, and the junction held 13 bases outside the gene matches.

The chain uses TRBV30 and TRBJ1-6; D gene ambiguous. Germline-derived CDR1 and CDR2 are GTSNPN and SVGIG (reference sequence). The V end lost 2 bases, the J end lost 2 bases, and 10 bases lay between the germline ends. The CDR3 extends over 15 amino acids. CDR3: CAWSNVGTYNSPLHF. The DNA of the CDR3 is TGTGCCTGGAGTAATGTGGGCACCTATAATTCACCCCTCCACTTT. Variable domain in full (rest from reference TRBV30 and TRBJ1-6): SQTIHQWPATLVQPVGSPLSLECTVEGTSNPNLYWYRQAAGRGLQLLFYSVGIGQISSEVPQNLSASRPQDRQFILSSKKLLLSDSGFYLCAWSNVGTYNSPLHFGNGTRLTVT.

This clone was found once. This rearrangement joins TRBV2 to TRBJ2-1; tentative D call: TRBD1 (6 bases). CDR1 is SNHLY, CDR2 FYNNEI, per germline. The CDR3 runs 19 residues. The V end was cut by 0 bases, the J end by 2 bases, with 20 bases between. The chain's CDR3 is CASSEAFQITGFPYNEQFF. The CDR3 DNA follows: TGTGCCAGCAGTGAAGCGTTCCAAATTACAGGGTTCCCCTACAATGAGCAGTTCTTC.

This clone was observed a few times. The V gene is TRBV2, the J gene TRBJ1-1; 7 positions agree with TRBD1. Germline CDR1 and CDR2: SNHLY and FYNNEI. The length of the CDR3 is 14 residues. The trim removed 7 bases at V and 4 bases at J, leaving 9 bases unmatched. CDR3 nucleotides: TGTGCCAGCACCAAGGGGCAGGGGGGCACTGAAGCTTTCTTT. This sequence encodes CASTKGQGGTEAFF.

CDR3 sequence reads: CASSLGTGDTEAFF. The DNA for the CDR3 is TGCGCCAGCAGCCTTGGGACAGGGGATACTGAAGCTTTCTTT. This rearrangement joins TRBV5-1 to TRBJ1-1, with 10 bases identical to TRBD1. CDR1 and CDR2 from the germline V gene are SGHRS and YFSETQ. After removal of 4 bases from V and 5 bases from J, the junction contained 5 bases not matched to a gene. The CDR3 length is 14 residues.

This clone was seen a handful of times. The CDR3 DNA sequence: TGTGCCAGTAGGAATACGTTAACAGGGCCTGGGGCCAACGTCCTGACTTTC. It yields the protein CASRNTLTGPGANVLTF. This chain links TRBV19 with TRBJ2-6; D perhaps matches TRBD1 (6 bases). The length of the CDR3 is 17 residues. V lost 6 bases and J 2 bases, leaving 17 bases between the germline ends. Germline V gene data show CDR1 as LNHDA and CDR2 as SQIVND (reference sequence).

The chain carries TRBV7-8 and TRBJ2-7; TRBD1 matches at 8 bases. Trimming at V came to 0 bases and at J to 7 bases, leaving 11 bases not matched to a gene. CDR3 length: 16 residues. The V gene's germline CDR1 is SGHVS and CDR2 FQNEAQ. The DNA for the CDR3 is TGTGCCAGCAGCTTAGCGCTGACAGGGGATATGGGTGAGCAGTACTTC. Protein product: CASSLALTGDMGEQYF.

This rearrangement joins TRBV4-2 to TRBJ2-7, with 8 positions matching TRBD2. Germline CDR1 reads LGHNA; CDR2 reads YNFKEQ. The V gene end was trimmed by 0 bases and the J gene end by 7 bases; junction bases not matched to a gene: 5. This CDR3 has 14 residues. CDR3 in amino acids: CASSQDVVAGEQYF. The CDR3 nucleotides are TGTGCCAGCAGCCAAGATGTAGTAGCGGGGGAGCAGTACTTC.

V and J are TRBV29-1 and TRBJ2-3; no clear D. V dropped 4 bases and J dropped 6 bases, with 5 bases sitting between them. Germline V gene lookup returns CDR1 SQVTM and CDR2 ANQGSEA. CDR3 length: 10 amino acids. DNA for the CDR3: TGCAGCGTTGGGACGGATACGCAGTATTTT. Translating gives CSVGTDTQYF.

This clone was recorded once. The rearrangement joins TRBV5-1 to TRBJ2-3, with D unresolved. The ends were cut back, 5 bases at V and 2 bases at J, with 12 bases in the middle. Germline V gene data show CDR1 as SGHRS and CDR2 as YFSETQ. The CDR3 extends over 14 amino acids. CDR3 region: CASSPIGPTDTQYF. The CDR3 DNA follows: TGCGCCAGCAGTCCCATTGGGCCCACAGATACGCAGTATTTT.